A single sample is the source of the 19 T cell receptor beta chains below, sequenced in a study of cytomegalovirus exposure and HLA in healthy donors. PCR involved 60 Vbeta and 13 Jbeta primers. Assay used: immunoSEQ multiplex PCR; TCRdb lists only in-frame clones, some missing. The repertoire holds around 150,000 clones, with 80% to 90% as singletons. Sequencing was performed on PBMCs. These receptors were obtained from a man aged 45 to 65 in good health and CMV-seropositive.

The rearrangement links TRBV6-5 to TRBJ2-7; TRBD2 matches at 10 bases. CDR1 and CDR2 from the germline V gene are MNHEY and SVGAGI. V lost 5 bases to trimming and J lost 6 bases; unmatched junction nucleotides: 10. The CDR3 covers 15 residues. The CDR3 region has the DNA TGTGCCAGCAGTCAGCCGCTAGCGGGAGTGTCCGAGCAGTACTTC. Translating gives CASSQPLAGVSEQYF.

This chain links TRBV28 with TRBJ1-4, with TRBD1 identical over 8 bases. CDR1 is MDHEN and CDR2 is SYDVKM in the germline V gene. The CDR3 loop spans 16 amino acids. V dropped 7 bases and J dropped 8; count of bases not matched to a gene: 15. The CDR3 loop reads CASTWGVGQGGEKLFF. As DNA, the CDR3 is TGTGCCAGCACCTGGGGAGTCGGACAGGGTGGGGAAAAACTGTTTTTT.

This rearrangement joins TRBV27 to TRBJ2-7; D gene ambiguous. V gave up 4 bases and J gave up 3 bases, with 4 bases separating them. Germline V gene sequence: CDR1 MNHEY, CDR2 SMNVEV (reference sequence). CDR3 size: 11 residues. For the CDR3, the DNA is TGTGCCAGCAGTTCGGGCTACGAGCAGTACTTC. This codes for CASSSGYEQYF.

The chain links TRBV7-9 to TRBJ1-2, with D perhaps matching TRBD1 (5 bases). Trimming stripped 1 base from V and 6 bases from J, with 12 bases between. CDR1 is SEHNR, CDR2 FQNEAQ, per germline (reference sequence). The CDR3 has 14 residues. This chain's CDR3 is CASSLVSGSDGYTF. Here the CDR3 DNA reads TGTGCCAGCAGCTTAGTCTCAGGGTCGGATGGCTACACCTTC.

V gene TRBV7-2 combines with J gene TRBJ2-7; 14 nucleotides match TRBD2. The CDR3 runs 15 residues. Unmatched junction bases numbered 4, after V lost 3 bases and J lost 6 bases. The germline CDR1 and CDR2 sequences are SGHTA and FQGNSA. The CDR3 sequence: CASSLAGTSGSEQYF. In DNA, the CDR3 is TGTGCCAGCAGCTTGGCCGGGACTAGCGGGAGCGAGCAGTACTTC.

V is TRBV2 and J is TRBJ2-5; TRBD1 is a possible D gene (5 bases). CDR3 length: 14 residues. CDR1 is SNHLY, CDR2 FYNNEI, per germline. V was pared by 9 bases and J by 4 bases, with 18 bases between. CDR3 bases: TGTGCCAGTATAGCAGGGCAAACAATAGAGACCCAGTACTTC. Protein: CASIAGQTIETQYF. The variable domain in full, completed from reference TRBV2 and TRBJ2-5, reads EPEVTQTPSHQVTQMGQEVILRCVPISNHLYFYWYRQILGQKVEFLVSFYNNEISEKSEIFDDQFSVERPDGSNFTLKIRSTKLEDSAMYFCASIAGQTIETQYFGPGTRLLVL.

CDR3 sequence (DNA): TGCGCCAGCAGCCAGAGAGGGACTGAAGCTTTCTTT. This gives the protein CASSQRGTEAFF. J is TRBJ1-1 and V is TRBV4-3, with unresolved D. Between the trimmed V and J ends, which lost 3 bases and 5 bases, there was a span of 7 bases. The V gene's germline CDR1 is LGHNA and CDR2 YSLEER. This CDR3 contains 12 residues.

This chain connects TRBV7-3 to TRBJ2-1; D is possibly TRBD1 (5 bases). The CDR3 runs 11 residues. CDR1 is SGHTA, CDR2 FQGTGA, per germline. Trimming removed 6 bases from V and 7 bases from J, with 7 bases in between. The CDR3 sequence is CASSQGNEQFF. As DNA, the CDR3 is TGTGCCAGCAGTCAGGGAAATGAGCAGTTCTTC.

In its sample, this clone was seen once. The V and J genes are TRBV10-3 and TRBJ2-4; the match to TRBD2 covers 9 bases. V lost 7 bases and J lost 1; bases outside the gene matches: 2. Germline V CDR1 and CDR2: ENHRY, SYGVKD. The CDR3 length is 14 residues. DNA of the CDR3: TGTGCCATCACGAGCGGGAGGGCCAAAAACATTCAGTACTTC. It encodes CAITSGRAKNIQYF.

V usage is TRBV19 and J usage is TRBJ1-4; weak D call: TRBD1 (6 bases). This CDR3 spans 13 amino acids. Germline lookup yields CDR1 LNHDA and CDR2 SQIVND (reference sequence). The V end lost 4 bases, the J end lost 7 bases, and 10 bases lay between the germline ends. In nucleotides, the CDR3 is TGTGCCAGTAGTAGGGACAAATTTGAAAAACTGTTTTTT. This codes for CASSRDKFEKLFF. The whole variable domain, filled in from reference TRBV19 and TRBJ1-4, reads DGGITQSPKYLFRKEGQNVTLSCEQNLNHDAMYWYRQDPGQGLRLIYYSQIVNDFQKGDIAEGYSVSREKKESFPLTVTSAQKNPTAFYLCASSRDKFEKLFFGSGTQLSVL.

The chain employs TRBV25-1 and TRBJ2-5; D gene uncertain. The J call could be wrong; TRBJ2-7 is a better fit for the DNA end. CDR1 MGHDK and CDR2 SYGVNS come from the germline V gene. The CDR3 sequence is 15 residues long. The DNA of the CDR3 is TGTGCCAGCAGTGGTTCTCTCGAAGTGTTTGCCGAGCAGTACTTC. Protein product: CASSGSLEVFAEQYF.

The CDR3 nucleotides are TGTGCCAGCAGATCCTTGCGGGGGGGACTCTACGAGCAGTACTTC. Translated: CASRSLRGGLYEQYF. The chain links TRBV11-2 to TRBJ2-7, with 9 bases matching TRBD2. Germline V CDR1 and CDR2: SGHAT, FQNNGV. This CDR3 has 15 amino acids. After removal of 6 bases from V and 3 bases from J, the junction contained 9 bases not matched to a gene.

The chain couples TRBV15 to TRBJ2-5, with a tentative D call TRBD2 (5 bases). Judging by the DNA end, TRBJ2-7 fits better; the J call may be wrong. The CDR3 sequence is 14 residues long. Germline assignment: CDR1 LNHNV and CDR2 YYDKDF (reference sequence). As DNA, the CDR3 is TGTGCCACCAGCAGAGATCCTAGCAACTACGAGCAGTACTTC. It is translated as CATSRDPSNYEQYF.

The V call is TRBV5-6, the J call TRBJ1-4; D remains unclear. V was clipped by 0 bases and J by 8 bases, with 14 bases between them. Per the germline V gene, CDR1 is SGHDT and CDR2 is YYEEEE. There are 15 residues in the CDR3. CDR3 loop: CASSLAPGGAEKLFF. The CDR3, as DNA: TGTGCCAGCAGCTTGGCACCGGGAGGCGCGGAAAAACTGTTTTTT. The full variable domain, completed using reference TRBV5-6 and TRBJ1-4, is DAGVTQSPTHLIKTRGQQVTLRCSPKSGHDTVSWYQQALGQGPQFIFQYYEEEERQRGNFPDRFSGHQFPNYSSELNVNALLLGDSALYLCASSLAPGGAEKLFFGSGTQLSVL.

This chain links TRBV6-5 with TRBJ1-1; the match to TRBD1 covers 7 bases. This CDR3 has 15 residues. Losses at the gene ends were 2 bases for V and 6 bases for J; bases not matched to a gene: 9. The germline CDR1 and CDR2 sequences are MNHEY and SVGAGI. In DNA form, the CDR3 reads TGTGCCAGCAGTTACCCTATTCGACAGGGCGCTGAAGCTTTCTTT. Protein: CASSYPIRQGAEAFF.

The chain is built from TRBV30 and TRBJ1-2; 7 bases align to TRBD1. CDR3 length equals 12 residues. With V trimmed by 2 bases and J by 8 bases, 5 bases remained unmatched. The V gene's germline CDR1 is GTSNPN and CDR2 SVGIG (reference sequence). CDR3 region: CAWSPTGIGYTF. The CDR3, as DNA: TGTGCCTGGAGTCCGACAGGGATCGGCTACACCTTC.

The genes are TRBV4-2 and TRBJ1-5, with D unresolved. The germline V gene encodes CDR1 LGHNA and CDR2 YNFKEQ. With 3 bases removed from V and 5 bases from J, the gap between germline ends came to 17 bases. The CDR3 contains 16 residues. The CDR3, as DNA: TGTGCCAGCAGCCAGGTAGCCAACTTACTAGATCAGCCCCAGCATTTT. It yields the protein CASSQVANLLDQPQHF.

The V gene is TRBV30, the J gene TRBJ1-2; TRBD1 agrees at 7 bases. There are 13 residues in the CDR3. Germline V gene sequence: CDR1 GTSNPN, CDR2 SVGIG (reference sequence). The ends lost 0 bases at V and 8 bases at J; junction bases unmatched: 6. Here the CDR3 reads CAWSVSLQGGYTF. The CDR3 DNA follows: TGTGCCTGGAGTGTATCGTTACAGGGGGGCTACACCTTC.

The V call is TRBV28, the J call TRBJ2-7, with 7 bases aligning to TRBD1. The CDR3 is made up of 14 amino acids. V shed 6 bases and J 6 bases; nucleotides not matched to a gene: 11. From germline, CDR1 is MDHEN and CDR2 SYDVKM. Written as DNA, the CDR3 is TGTGCCAGCAGAAAAACAGGGGCGACTGGCGAGCAGTACTTC. Protein product: CASRKTGATGEQYF.